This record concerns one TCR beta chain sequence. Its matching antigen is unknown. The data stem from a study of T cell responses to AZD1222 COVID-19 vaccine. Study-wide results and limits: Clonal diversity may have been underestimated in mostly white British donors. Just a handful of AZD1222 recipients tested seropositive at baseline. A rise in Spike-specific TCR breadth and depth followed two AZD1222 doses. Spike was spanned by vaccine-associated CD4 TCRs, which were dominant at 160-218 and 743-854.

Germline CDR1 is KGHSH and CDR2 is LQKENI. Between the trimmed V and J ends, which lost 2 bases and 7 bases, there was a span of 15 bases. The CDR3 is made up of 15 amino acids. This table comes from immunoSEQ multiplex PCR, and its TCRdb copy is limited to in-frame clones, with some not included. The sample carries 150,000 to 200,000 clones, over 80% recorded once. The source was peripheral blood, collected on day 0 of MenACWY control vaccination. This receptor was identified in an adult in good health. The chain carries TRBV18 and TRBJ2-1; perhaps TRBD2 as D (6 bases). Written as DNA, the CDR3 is TGTGCCAGCTCACCAACCCGGGGGACGCAGAATGAGCAGTTCTTC. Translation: CASSPTRGTQNEQFF.